The 4 T cell receptor beta chains presented below share a single source sample, sequenced in a study of T cell changes during pregnancy in multiple sclerosis. TCRdb's table, derived via immunoSEQ multiplex PCR, lists solely in-frame clones and lacks some. The sample holds around 36,000 clones, 91% seen once. The sample was CD8+ T cells from peripheral blood mononuclear cells, taken before pregnancy. Every receptor here comes from a female donor with multiple sclerosis, enrolled in a pregnancy study.

This clone appeared once. The chain combines TRBV27 with TRBJ2-1; D is possibly TRBD2 (5 bases). The CDR3 length is 13 residues. In germline, CDR1 is MNHEY, CDR2 SMNVEV (reference sequence). Trimming removed 8 bases at V and 0 bases at J, with 8 bases between. CDR3 in amino acids: CASGRDSYNEQFF. As DNA, the CDR3 is TGTGCCAGCGGCCGGGACTCCTACAATGAGCAGTTCTTC.

The table lists this clone with a count of one. The J gene is TRBJ2-5, the V gene TRBV11-2, with 7 positions matching TRBD2. With V trimmed by 0 bases and J by 1 base, 5 bases remained unmatched. CDR1 and CDR2 from the germline V gene are SGHAT and FQNNGV. The CDR3 runs to 16 residues. CDR3 residues: CASSLEASGGQETQYF. DNA for the CDR3: TGTGCCAGCAGCTTAGAGGCTAGCGGAGGCCAAGAGACCCAGTACTTC.

This clone was recorded once. This chain joins TRBV18 and TRBJ2-6; 7 positions match TRBD1. J was trimmed by 0 bases and V by 1 base; bases with no gene match: 6. Looked up from germline, CDR1 is KGHSH and CDR2 is LQKENI. CDR3 length: 18 residues. CDR3 sequence: CASSPQTGVLSGANVLTF. CDR3 sequence (DNA): TGTGCCAGCTCACCACAAACAGGGGTGCTCTCTGGGGCCAACGTCCTGACTTTC.

V usage is TRBV29-1 and J usage is TRBJ1-1; 8 bases are a match to TRBD1. From germline, CDR1 is SQVTM and CDR2 ANQGSEA. There are 12 residues in the CDR3. The trim removed 5 bases at V and 4 bases at J, leaving 3 bases unmatched. Here the CDR3 reads CSVPQGATEAFF. CDR3 bases: TGCAGCGTTCCTCAGGGGGCCACTGAAGCTTTCTTT.